Sequencing of this T cell receptor beta chain was carried out in a study of blood T cell repertoires in COVID-19. Participants were placed into cohorts based on the clinical history they reported. Repertoires were generated with immunoSEQ multiplex PCR, while TCRdb's copy carries only in-frame clones and drops some. The table has roughly 200,000 clones, 87% seen once. The clonotype comes from a man younger than 40 in a cohort exposed to, infected with or recovered from COVID-19 (not recorded which). The sample was PBMCs or T cells enriched from blood (not recorded which).

This chain's CDR3 is CASSSAGAAKGGNTIYF. Here the CDR3 DNA reads TGTGCCAGCAGCTCGGCGGGGGCCGCCAAGGGAGGAAACACCATATATTTT. This chain uses TRBV7-9 with TRBJ1-3, with D perhaps matching TRBD1 (6 bases). The germline gives CDR1 SEHNR, CDR2 FQNEAQ (reference sequence). The V end lost 4 bases, the J end lost 4 bases, and 20 bases lay between the germline ends. This CDR3 has 17 residues.